A single sample gave rise to the 29 T cell receptor beta chains below, sequenced in a study of long-term antiretroviral therapy in people with HIV. Assay version v3.0 of immunoSEQ was used, and it was run at survey level. The data were produced by immunoSEQ multiplex PCR, yet TCRdb's version contains in-frame clones alone and is incomplete. The sample includes approximately 23,000 clones, around 87% of them seen just once. The sample in question was unsorted PBMCs, obtained approximately 2.6 years after starting antiretroviral therapy. These receptors came from a man aged 40-49 years with HIV.

The chain has TRBV25-1 and TRBJ2-3, with D possibly matching TRBD1 (5 bases). V was pared by 4 bases and J by 4 bases, with 6 bases between. Per the germline V gene, CDR1 is MGHDK and CDR2 is SYGVNS. The CDR3 is 12 amino acids. CDR3 coding DNA: TGTGCCAGCAGTGGGGGCTCAGATACGCAGTATTTT. As protein: CASSGGSDTQYF.

V and J are TRBV27 and TRBJ1-1; TRBD1 might be the D (5 bases). The CDR3 extends over 15 amino acids. Per the germline V gene, CDR1 is MNHEY and CDR2 is SMNVEV (reference sequence). Trimming removed 2 bases from V and 0 bases from J, with 10 bases in between. CDR3 in amino acids: CASSLGGVMNTEAFF. As DNA, the CDR3 is TGTGCCAGCAGTTTAGGGGGGGTCATGAACACTGAAGCTTTCTTT.

This clone was seen just once. This rearrangement joins TRBV5-1 to TRBJ1-1; tentative D call: TRBD1 (5 bases). This CDR3 contains 15 residues. Germline V gene sequence: CDR1 SGHRS, CDR2 YFSETQ. With 3 bases removed from V and 0 bases from J, the gap between germline ends came to 12 bases. CDR3 sequence reads: CASSSGGTVNTEAFF. The CDR3 DNA reads as TGCGCCAGCAGCTCGGGAGGGACGGTGAACACTGAAGCTTTCTTT.

V and J are TRBV10-3 and TRBJ2-5, with D tentatively TRBD2 (5 bases). The DNA matches TRBJ2-7 better at its end, which makes the J call doubtful. In germline, CDR1 is ENHRY, CDR2 SYGVKD. This CDR3 is 16 amino acids long. The CDR3 is CAISDGGTALSYEQYF. DNA for the CDR3: TGTGCCATCAGTGATGGAGGAACAGCCCTCTCCTACGAGCAGTACTTC.

The chain combines TRBV30 with TRBJ1-5; tentatively, D is TRBD1 (6 bases). V was clipped by 5 bases and J by 2 bases, with 10 bases between them. The CDR3 covers 13 residues. Germline V CDR1 and CDR2: GTSNPN, SVGIG (reference sequence). The DNA for the CDR3 is TGTGCCTGGGGCAGGGGAGGCAATCAGCCCCAGCATTTT. This translates into CAWGRGGNQPQHF. Full variable domain (rest looked up from reference TRBV30 and TRBJ1-5): SQTIHQWPATLVQPVGSPLSLECTVEGTSNPNLYWYRQAAGRGLQLLFYSVGIGQISSEVPQNLSASRPQDRQFILSSKKLLLSDSGFYLCAWGRGGNQPQHFGDGTRLSIL.

The chain links TRBV5-1 to TRBJ1-1, with 10 bases lining up with TRBD1. Germline-derived CDR1 and CDR2 are SGHRS and YFSETQ. This CDR3 comprises 14 residues. With 0 bases clipped from V and 11 bases from J, the junction kept 7 bases outside the gene matches. CDR3 loop: CASSLAWGTGEAFF. The CDR3, as DNA: TGCGCCAGCAGCTTGGCCTGGGGGACAGGGGAGGCTTTCTTT.

The chain has TRBV19 and TRBJ2-5; D remains unclear. This CDR3 region has 16 residues. V lost 6 bases, J lost 2 bases, and 19 bases lay in between. Germline values: CDR1 LNHDA, CDR2 SQIVND (reference sequence). The CDR3 loop is CASRARFGRGQETQYF. The CDR3 DNA sequence: TGTGCCAGTAGGGCAAGATTCGGACGAGGACAAGAGACCCAGTACTTC.

The chain carries TRBV6-1 and TRBJ1-4, with TRBD1 identical over 8 bases. The CDR3 runs 15 residues. Trimming cost V 3 bases and J 10 bases; bases outside gene matches: 10. CDR1 MNHNS and CDR2 SASEGT come from the germline V gene. The CDR3 DNA reads TGTGCCAGCAGTGAGAACGGACAGGGATCTAGAAAACTGTTTTTT. Residues: CASSENGQGSRKLFF.

The chain links TRBV7-9 to TRBJ1-2; D gene uncertain. CDR3 length equals 14 residues. CDR1 and CDR2 (germline): SEHNR, FQNEAQ (reference sequence). Trimming took 1 base from V and 4 from J, leaving 10 bases between them. In DNA, the CDR3 is TGTGCCAGCAGCTTAGGTTCCCCAGGCTATGGCTACACCTTC. Encoded protein: CASSLGSPGYGYTF.

CDR3 region: CATSREVTVNTEAFF. The CDR3 region has the DNA TGTGCCACCAGCAGAGAGGTCACCGTGAACACTGAAGCTTTCTTT. The chain combines TRBV15 with TRBJ1-1, with D uncertain. Trimming shortened V by 0 bases and J by 0 bases, and 8 bases separated the two germline ends. The CDR3 runs 15 residues. Germline V gives CDR1 LNHNV, CDR2 YYDKDF (reference sequence). The full variable domain, its missing parts supplied by reference TRBV15 and TRBJ1-1, is DAMVIQNPRYQVTQFGKPVTLSCSQTLNHNVMYWYQQKSSQAPKLLFHYYDKDFNNEADTPDNFQSRRPNTSFCFLDIRSPGLGDTAMYLCATSREVTVNTEAFFGQGTRLTVV.

The chain links TRBV5-1 to TRBJ2-2; possibly TRBD2 for D (7 bases). Germline assignment: CDR1 SGHRS and CDR2 YFSETQ. Trimming took off 4 bases at V and 2 bases at J, with 15 bases between the two ends. The CDR3 loop spans 16 amino acids. CDR3 sequence: CASSPEGGINTGELFF. As DNA, the CDR3 is TGCGCCAGCAGCCCCGAGGGGGGGATAAACACCGGGGAGCTGTTTTTT. Drawing the rest from reference TRBV5-1 and TRBJ2-2, the complete variable domain is KAGVTQTPRYLIKTRGQQVTLSCSPISGHRSVSWYQQTPGQGLQFLFEYFSETQRNKGNFPGRFSGRQFSNSRSEMNVSTLELGDSALYLCASSPEGGINTGELFFGEGSRLTVL.

The J gene is TRBJ1-1, the V gene TRBV28; maybe TRBD1 (6 bases). The CDR3 totals 15 residues. Between the trimmed V and J ends, which lost 8 bases and 0 bases, there was a span of 16 bases. Per the germline V gene, CDR1 is MDHEN and CDR2 is SYDVKM. CDR3 sequence: CASCLRGGMNTEAFF. CDR3 bases: TGTGCCAGCTGTCTCAGGGGAGGCATGAACACTGAAGCTTTCTTT. Using reference TRBV28 and TRBJ1-1 for the parts outside the CDR3, the full variable domain is DVKVTQSSRYLVKRTGEKVFLECVQDMDHENMFWYRQDPGLGLRLIYFSYDVKMKEKGDIPEGYSVSREKKERFSLILESASTNQTSMYLCASCLRGGMNTEAFFGQGTRLTVV.

This clone was seen only once. The rearrangement links TRBV6-1 to TRBJ1-2; TRBD1 matches 10 bases. Per the germline V gene, CDR1 is MNHNS and CDR2 is SASEGT. This CDR3 contains 15 residues. J was trimmed by 3 bases and V by 5 bases; bases with no gene match: 6. This chain's CDR3 is CASSSRQGAYYGYTF. CDR3 in DNA: TGTGCCAGCAGTTCCCGACAGGGGGCTTACTATGGCTACACCTTC.

The chain combines TRBV5-1 with TRBJ2-1, with D perhaps matching TRBD2 (6 bases). V lost 1 base and J lost 4, with 12 bases in between. This CDR3 spans 15 amino acids. Looked up from germline, CDR1 is SGHRS and CDR2 is YFSETQ. The CDR3 nucleotides are TGCGCCAGCAGCTTGACTAGCCCACCGTACAATGAGCAGTTCTTC. The encoded protein is CASSLTSPPYNEQFF. The full variable domain, rest sourced from reference TRBV5-1 and TRBJ2-1, is KAGVTQTPRYLIKTRGQQVTLSCSPISGHRSVSWYQQTPGQGLQFLFEYFSETQRNKGNFPGRFSGRQFSNSRSEMNVSTLELGDSALYLCASSLTSPPYNEQFFGPGTRLTVL.

V usage is TRBV10-2 and J usage is TRBJ1-1; 9 nucleotides line up with TRBD1. The V gene's germline CDR1 is WSHSY and CDR2 SAAADI. The ends lost 4 bases at V and 5 bases at J; junction bases unmatched: 8. The CDR3 loop spans 15 amino acids. The CDR3 loop reads CASSATLTGGTEAFF. Written as DNA, the CDR3 is TGCGCCAGCAGTGCTACCCTGACAGGGGGAACTGAAGCTTTCTTT.

The chain recombines TRBV11-3 with TRBJ2-2; D unresolved. The CDR3 covers 14 residues. V lost 5 bases and J 0 bases, leaving 7 bases between the germline ends. The germline V gene has CDR1 SGHNT and CDR2 YENEEA. CDR3 sequence reads: CASSQHPNTGELFF. In DNA, the CDR3 is TGTGCCAGCAGCCAGCATCCGAACACCGGGGAGCTGTTTTTT. The full variable domain, with the rest looked up from reference TRBV11-3 and TRBJ2-2, is EAGVVQSPRYKIIEKKQPVAFWCNPISGHNTLYWYLQNLGQGPELLIRYENEEAVDDSQLPKDRFSAERLKGVDSTLKIQPAELGDSAVYLCASSQHPNTGELFFGEGSRLTVL.

The chain couples TRBV30 to TRBJ2-6, with 7 nucleotides matching TRBD1. Germline CDR1 is GTSNPN and CDR2 is SVGIG (reference sequence). After removal of 1 base from V and 2 bases from J, the junction contained 5 bases not matched to a gene. The CDR3 consists of 16 residues. Written as DNA, the CDR3 is TGTGCCTGGAGTGGATGGACAGGAACTGGGGCCAACGTCCTGACTTTC. The encoded protein is CAWSGWTGTGANVLTF.

This chain uses TRBV7-8 with TRBJ2-2, with 7 positions matching TRBD2. Germline CDR1 is SGHVS and CDR2 is FQNEAQ. This CDR3 spans 14 amino acids. V was pared by 5 bases and J by 1 base, with 1 base of the junction left unmatched. The CDR3 here is CASSPSGNTGELFF. The CDR3 nucleotides read TGTGCCAGCAGCCCTAGCGGGAACACCGGGGAGCTGTTTTTT.

The V and J genes are TRBV6-1 and TRBJ2-5, with 7 bases fitting TRBD1. The CDR3 has 14 amino acids. CDR1 and CDR2 from the germline V gene are MNHNS and SASEGT. The junction had 11 bases not matched to a gene; V was cut back by 5 bases and J by 8 bases. The chain's CDR3 is CASSSGQTPFTQYF. In DNA, the CDR3 is TGTGCCAGCAGTTCGGGACAGACACCATTCACCCAGTACTTC.

The chain employs TRBV27 and TRBJ2-5; D is perhaps TRBD2 (6 bases). Per germline, CDR1 MNHEY and CDR2 SMNVEV (reference sequence). The V end lost 6 bases, the J end lost 6 bases, and 17 bases lay between the germline ends. There are 14 residues in the CDR3. The CDR3 region has the DNA TGTGCCAGCAGCCGCTCGGGGGAGAGGAAGACCCAGTACTTC. This encodes CASSRSGERKTQYF.

This chain links TRBV18 with TRBJ2-7, with D hard to call. Germline CDR1 reads KGHSH; CDR2 reads LQKENI. The V and J ends lost 0 bases and 2 bases respectively, with 5 bases between them. The CDR3 is 13 residues long. The CDR3 protein is CASSPPAAYEQYF. CDR3 bases: TGTGCCAGCTCACCACCGGCGGCCTACGAGCAGTACTTC.

The chain joins TRBV25-1 to TRBJ2-7; D remains ambiguous. This CDR3 has 13 residues. Looked up from germline, CDR1 is MGHDK and CDR2 is SYGVNS. With 4 bases removed from V and 5 bases from J, the gap between germline ends came to 12 bases. The CDR3 protein is CASSGLGVHEQYF. CDR3 nucleotides: TGTGCCAGCAGTGGGCTTGGCGTCCACGAGCAGTACTTC.

V usage is TRBV7-2 and J usage is TRBJ2-2; TRBD2 matches 9 bases. Germline CDR1 is SGHTA and CDR2 is FQGNSA. The V segment lost 1 base and the J segment 2 bases; nucleotides outside the gene matches: 5. The CDR3 has 17 amino acids. CDR3 sequence: CASSLVPAGGNTGELFF. The CDR3 DNA reads TGTGCCAGCAGCTTAGTTCCAGCGGGGGGAAACACCGGGGAGCTGTTTTTT.

The chain links TRBV7-6 to TRBJ2-7; possibly TRBD1 or TRBD2 for D (6 bases each). V was shortened by 4 bases and J by 1 base, with 14 bases between the two germline ends. Germline V lookup: CDR1 SGHVS, CDR2 FNYEAQ. The CDR3 runs 15 residues. The CDR3 DNA sequence: TGTGCCAGCAGCTCACAAGAGGGGGGTTCCTACGAGCAGTACTTC. Translating gives CASSSQEGGSYEQYF.

The chain couples TRBV4-3 to TRBJ1-1; no clear D gene. This CDR3 is 14 amino acids long. The V gene's germline CDR1 is LGHNA and CDR2 YSLEER. Trimming stripped 2 bases from V and 6 bases from J, with 13 bases between. The CDR3 reads CASSQRADGSEAFF. CDR3 DNA sequence: TGCGCCAGCAGCCAAAGGGCGGACGGATCTGAAGCTTTCTTT.

This rearrangement joins TRBV7-9 to TRBJ2-1; D possibly uses TRBD1 or TRBD2 (5 bases each). This CDR3 spans 13 amino acids. The V end lost 4 bases, the J end lost 5 bases, and 9 bases lay between the germline ends. In germline, CDR1 is SEHNR, CDR2 FQNEAQ (reference sequence). In DNA, the CDR3 is TGTGCCAGCAGCTCACGGGGACACAATGAGCAGTTCTTC. Its protein is CASSSRGHNEQFF.

The chain has TRBV2 and TRBJ2-7, with TRBD1 identical over 8 bases. With 4 bases clipped from V and 3 bases from J, the junction kept 11 bases outside the gene matches. The CDR3 has 16 amino acids. Germline values: CDR1 SNHLY, CDR2 FYNNEI. For the CDR3, the DNA is TGTGCCAGCAGTGGATCCGGGACAGGAGTTTTCTACGAGCAGTACTTC. This encodes CASSGSGTGVFYEQYF.

This clone was detected only a few times. The chain combines TRBV16 with TRBJ2-7; D unclear. Looked up from germline, CDR1 is KGHSY and CDR2 is FQNENV. V was clipped by 4 bases and J by 5 bases, with 15 bases between them. This CDR3 is 14 amino acids long. Here the CDR3 DNA reads TGTGCCAGCAGCCCCTCCGTCCTGGGTAACGAGCAGTACTTC. This encodes CASSPSVLGNEQYF.

The genes are TRBV5-5 and TRBJ1-2; D remains unclear. Germline V gene sequence: CDR1 SGHKS, CDR2 YYEKEE (reference sequence). The CDR3 has 15 residues. V was shortened by 0 bases and J by 6 bases, with 15 bases between the two germline ends. CDR3 loop: CASSLVEGGYNGYTF. For the CDR3, the DNA is TGTGCCAGCAGCTTGGTTGAGGGTGGATATAATGGCTACACCTTC.